This record covers a single T cell receptor beta chain. Unmatched junction bases numbered 2, after V lost 2 bases and J lost 5 bases. CDR3 size: 13 residues. CDR1 and CDR2 (germline): LGHDT, YNNKEL (reference sequence). This entry is derived from a study of blood T cell repertoires in COVID-19. Looking at the study overall: Sites across the United States, Italy and Spain contributed samples from acute and convalescent COVID-19. In each case, the material was cDNA or gDNA derived from T cells, B-cell-depleted T cells, or PBMCs.

Source study methods: Estimated nucleated cell counts came from reference gene primer amplification. This table comes from immunoSEQ multiplex PCR, and its TCRdb copy is limited to in-frame clones, with some not included. V and J calls and clone size are those listed in that table; D and trimming were worked out from the DNA. The table records some 42,000 clones, approximately 85% of them present only once. The gene calls are TRBV3-1 (or the pseudogene TRBV3-2) and TRBJ2-7; TRBD1 aligns across 8 bases. The TCR comes from a woman aged 70-85 years in a cohort sampled during active COVID-19. Material: peripheral blood. CDR3: CASSQQGANEQYF. As DNA, the CDR3 is TGTGCCAGCAGCCAACAGGGGGCTAACGAGCAGTACTTC.